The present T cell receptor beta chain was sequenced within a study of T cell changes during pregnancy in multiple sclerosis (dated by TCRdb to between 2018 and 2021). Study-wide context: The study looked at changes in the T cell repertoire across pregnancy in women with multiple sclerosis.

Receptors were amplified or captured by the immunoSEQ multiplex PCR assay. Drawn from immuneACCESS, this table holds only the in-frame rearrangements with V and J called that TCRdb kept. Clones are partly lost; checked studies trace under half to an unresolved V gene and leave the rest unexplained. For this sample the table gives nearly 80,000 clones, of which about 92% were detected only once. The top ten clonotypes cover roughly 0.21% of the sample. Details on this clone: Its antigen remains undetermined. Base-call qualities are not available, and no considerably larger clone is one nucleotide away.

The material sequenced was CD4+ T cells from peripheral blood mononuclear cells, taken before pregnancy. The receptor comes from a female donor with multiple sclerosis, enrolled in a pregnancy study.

CDR3 reads: CASSGQQYF. In nucleotide form, the sequence is TGTGCCAGCAGCGGACAGCAGTACTTC. The rearrangement joined TRBV27 to TRBJ2-4; the D gene is perhaps TRBD1, on 6 matching bases. Reading from cysteine to phenylalanine, the CDR3 counts 9 amino acids. CDR3 DNA only is kept here, 27 bases in frame from base 1. Cut back by 6 bases and 13 bases, the V and J ends lie 7 bases apart. CDR1 and CDR2 are read off the germline V gene (reference sequence) as MNHEY and SMNVEV.